These T cell receptor beta chains were read from a single sample in a study of T-cell memory formation after mild COVID-19. TCRdb reprocessed the 5' RACE reads with MiXCR, giving one entry per CDR3 protein. The sample carries 450,000 or so distinct CDR3 sequences, around a quarter recorded once. Sequencing used PBMCs or a T cell subset sorted from them (not recorded which). These receptors all come from an adult woman who had mild COVID-19 (a few samples of this study predate the infection). Cell type and time point are not known. CDR3s include the opening cysteine and the closing phenylalanine or tryptophan. The D gene is left open where the match is weak. Part of the rows lack a size; the others show once, few, many or a class for expanded clones.

TRBV7-9	TRBJ1-6	NA	NA	TGTGCCAGCAGCCGACAGAACAATTCACCCCTCCACTTT	CASSRQNNSPLHF
TRBV7-2	TRBJ2-3	TRBD2	NA	TGTGCCAGCAGCCTCTTAGCGGGAGGCTGGGCAGATACGCAGTATTTT	CASSLLAGGWADTQYF
TRBV20-1	TRBJ2-3	NA	NA	TGCAGTGCTAGACCGCATCCCTTAGCGGACCCAAGCACAGATACGCAGTATTTT	CSARPHPLADPSTDTQYF
TRBV19	TRBJ1-3	NA	NA	TGTGCCAGCATGAGTAAGAGGGCCTCTGGAAACACCATATATTTT	CASMSKRASGNTIYF
TRBV11-3	TRBJ2-1	NA	few	TGTGCCAGCGGGTATATTGGGGGAGAAGGCTACAATGAGCAGTTCTTC	CASGYIGGEGYNEQFF
TRBV7-3	TRBJ2-1	NA	many	TGTGCCAGCAGCTTAACTAGCTCTACCTACTACAATGAGCAGTTCTTC	CASSLTSSTYYNEQFF
TRBV5-1	TRBJ1-1	TRBD1	NA	TGCGCCAGCAGCGCGGGACAGATGAACACTGAAGCTTTCTTT	CASSAGQMNTEAFF
TRBV4-3	TRBJ2-3	TRBD1	few	TGCGCCAGCAGCCAAGATCGAGTCAGGGGGATGTGGACAGATACGCAGTATTTT	CASSQDRVRGMWTDTQYF
TRBV19	TRBJ2-3	NA	few	TGTGCCAGTAGAGACAGGTATCCTAGCACAGATACGCAGTATTTT	CASRDRYPSTDTQYF
TRBV4-2	TRBJ1-2	NA	few	TGTGCCAGCAGCCCGAATACGGACGGCTCCTATGGCTACACCTTC	CASSPNTDGSYGYTF
TRBV15	TRBJ2-3	TRBD2	NA	TGTGCCACCAGCAGAGTGGGAACCTTGGGACTAGCGACCACAGATACGCAGTATTTT	CATSRVGTLGLATTDTQYF
TRBV29-1	TRBJ2-7	TRBD1	NA	TGCAGCGTTGAAGTGCCGGGACAGGTACACTACGAGCAGTACTTC	CSVEVPGQVHYEQYF
TRBV30	TRBJ2-7	TRBD1	few	TGTGCCTGGTTGGCAGGGGGCTACGAGCAGTACTTC	CAWLAGGYEQYF
TRBV12-3/TRBV12-4	TRBJ2-7	NA	NA	TGTGCCAGCAGGAGTACGGTCTCCGACGAGCAGTACTTC	CASRSTVSDEQYF
TRBV4-2	TRBJ2-7	NA	NA	TGTGCCAGCATCCCATCGGGCTACGAGCAGTACTTC	CASIPSGYEQYF
TRBV20-1	TRBJ1-2	TRBD1	NA	TGCAGTGCTAGTTGGCAGGGGGCTAACTATGGCTACACCTTC	CSASWQGANYGYTF
TRBV20-1	TRBJ1-6	NA	NA	TGCAGTGCTAATATCGGTTGGGAGCTCCACTTT	CSANIGWELHF
TRBV11-3	TRBJ2-2	TRBD2	NA	TGTGCCAGCAGCCCAAATGGGGGACTAGTAAGGAACACCGGGGAGCTGTTTTTT	CASSPNGGLVRNTGELFF
TRBV27	TRBJ2-7	TRBD1	few	TGTGCCAGCAGTTTTTTATCACTGACAGGGGAAGACCACGAGCAGTACTTC	CASSFLSLTGEDHEQYF
TRBV30	TRBJ1-2	TRBD1	few	TGTGCCTGGGCGACAGGGAACTATGGCTACACCTTC	CAWATGNYGYTF
TRBV14	TRBJ1-5	NA	few	TGTGCCAGCAGCCAAGATTACGGGCAGCCCCAGCATTTT	CASSQDYGQPQHF
TRBV20-1	TRBJ2-6	NA	few	TGCAGTGCTCTCGACAGGTCTGGGGCCAACGTCCTGACTTTC	CSALDRSGANVLTF
TRBV12-3/TRBV12-4	TRBJ1-1	TRBD1	few	TGTGCCAGCAGACCGACAGGGGTGAACACTGAAGCTTTCTTT	CASRPTGVNTEAFF
TRBV14	TRBJ1-6	NA	NA	TGTGCCAGCAGCCAATATGGGGTGAATTCACCCCTCCACTTT	CASSQYGVNSPLHF
TRBV24-1	TRBJ2-1	NA	few	TGTGCCACCGGGACTCCAGGGCTCTACAATGAGCAGTTCTTC	CATGTPGLYNEQFF
TRBV15	TRBJ2-4	TRBD1	few	TGTGCCACCAGCCTTCGGACAGGGGGATCCAAAAACATTCAGTACTTC	CATSLRTGGSKNIQYF
TRBV7-2	TRBJ2-7	TRBD2	few	TGTGCCAGCAGCTTAACGACTAGCTCCACGAACGAGCAGTACTTC	CASSLTTSSTNEQYF
TRBV7-2	TRBJ2-3	TRBD1	few	TGTGCCAGCGGGGACAGGGTTAAAGATACGCAGTATTTT	CASGDRVKDTQYF
TRBV12-3/TRBV12-4	TRBJ2-5	TRBD2	many	TGTGCCAGCAGTCACGGGACTAGTGTCGAGACCCAGTACTTC	CASSHGTSVETQYF
TRBV7-2	TRBJ2-3	NA	NA	TGTGCCAGCAGCTTAGTAGACGGGATACAAACAGATACGCAGTATTTT	CASSLVDGIQTDTQYF
TRBV20-1	TRBJ2-1	NA	NA	TGCAGTGCTTCGCACAGGGCCCGACCCTACAATGAGCAGTTCTTC	CSASHRARPYNEQFF
TRBV20-1	TRBJ2-3	NA	few	TGCAGTGGAACCGCGAACACTCACACAGATACGCAGTATTTT	CSGTANTHTDTQYF
TRBV7-9	TRBJ2-1	NA	few	TGTGCCAGCACCGTGTCCGCGGGTGGCGCGGATGAGCAGTTCTTC	CASTVSAGGADEQFF
TRBV25-1	TRBJ2-1	NA	few	TGTGCCAGCAGTGAAGGGACAGAGCAGTTCTTC	CASSEGTEQFF
TRBV5-8	TRBJ1-2	TRBD1	NA	TGTGCCAGCAGCCCACTCCAGGGGGCGACGGGAGGCTACACCTTC	CASSPLQGATGGYTF
TRBV5-1	TRBJ2-5	NA	many	TGCGCCAGCAGCTTGGGCCAAGAGACCCAGTACTTC	CASSLGQETQYF
TRBV29-1	TRBJ2-5	TRBD1	few	TGCAGCGCCGACAGGGGGAAGACCCAGTACTTC	CSADRGKTQYF
TRBV4-2	TRBJ2-3	NA	NA	TGTGCCAGCAGCCGAGGGGTCCAAACGACAGATACGCAGTATTTT	CASSRGVQTTDTQYF
TRBV6-6	TRBJ2-1	NA	many	TGTGCCAGCAGTTACTCTGGGGGCTCCTACAATGAGCAGTTCTTC	CASSYSGGSYNEQFF
TRBV4-2	TRBJ1-1	TRBD1	NA	TGTGCCAGCAGCCAGTTTGGACAGGGCTCCACTGAAGCTTTCTTT	CASSQFGQGSTEAFF
TRBV27	TRBJ1-5	NA	NA	TGTGCCAGCAGTTTTCGGGGTCCTTACCGTTTTCAGCCCCAGCATTTT	CASSFRGPYRFQPQHF
TRBV7-9	TRBJ2-5	NA	NA	TGTGCCAGCAGCGGAATTCAGGGGTCTGGAGAGACCCAGTACTTC	CASSGIQGSGETQYF